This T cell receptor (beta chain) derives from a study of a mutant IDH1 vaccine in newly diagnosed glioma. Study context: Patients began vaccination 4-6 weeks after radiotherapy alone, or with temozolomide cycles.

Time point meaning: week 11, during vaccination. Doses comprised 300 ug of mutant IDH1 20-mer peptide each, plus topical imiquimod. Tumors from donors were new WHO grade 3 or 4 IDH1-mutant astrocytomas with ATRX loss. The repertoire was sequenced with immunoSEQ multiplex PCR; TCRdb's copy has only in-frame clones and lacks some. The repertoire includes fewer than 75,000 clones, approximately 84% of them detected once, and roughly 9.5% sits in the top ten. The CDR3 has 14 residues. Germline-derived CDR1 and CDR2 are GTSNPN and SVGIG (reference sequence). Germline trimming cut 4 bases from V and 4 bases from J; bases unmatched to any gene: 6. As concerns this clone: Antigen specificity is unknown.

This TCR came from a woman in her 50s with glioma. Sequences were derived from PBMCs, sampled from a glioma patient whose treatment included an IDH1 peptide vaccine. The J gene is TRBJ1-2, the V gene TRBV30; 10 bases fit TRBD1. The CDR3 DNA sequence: TGTGCCTGGATACACCGGACAGGGGGCTATGGCTACACCTTC. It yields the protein CAWIHRTGGYGYTF.